Following are 7 T cell receptor beta chains from one sample sequenced in a study of identical twins. TCRdb re-called the 5' RACE reads with MiXCR, one entry per CDR3 protein. The sample shows just over 500,000 distinct CDR3 sequences, approximately 22% of them seen only once. In addition, the sample was reused for a study of T cells expressing NK-cell markers.

The sample consisted of CD4+ T cells sorted from blood. Receptors were obtained from a woman aged 18-35 years in good health.

The chain is built from TRBV20-1 and TRBJ2-3; 13 bases are a match to TRBD2. The V and J ends lost 5 bases and 4 bases, in that order; junction bases with no gene match: 6. This CDR3 has 15 amino acids. Germline CDR1 and CDR2: DFQATT and SNEGSKA (reference sequence). The CDR3 region is CSARRTSGSADTQYF. DNA of the CDR3: TGCAGTGCTCGACGGACTAGCGGGAGTGCAGATACGCAGTATTTT.

There are a few counts of this clonotype. The V gene is TRBV29-1, the J gene TRBJ2-1; a possible D gene is TRBD2 (5 bases). The CDR3 spans 13 residues. CDR1 and CDR2 (germline): SQVTM, ANQGSEA. V lost 6 bases and J lost 0, with 9 bases in between. Here the CDR3 reads CSVSTSSYNEQFF. The CDR3 DNA follows: TGCAGCGTCTCTACTAGCTCCTACAATGAGCAGTTCTTC.

This clonotype appeared a single time. The chain uses TRBV5-5 and TRBJ2-7; either TRBD1 or TRBD2 may supply D (5 bases each). Trimming removed 0 bases at V and 6 bases at J, with 13 bases between. The CDR3 totals 14 residues. CDR1 is SGHKS and CDR2 is YYEKEE in the germline V gene (reference sequence). CDR3 protein: CASSLDQGPVEQYF. The CDR3 nucleotides are TGTGCCAGCAGCTTGGACCAGGGACCTGTCGAGCAGTACTTC.

V usage is TRBV7-9 and J usage is TRBJ2-1; weak D call: TRBD2 (6 bases). CDR3 length: 14 amino acids. With 1 base removed from V and 9 bases from J, the gap between germline ends came to 13 bases. Germline lookup yields CDR1 SEHNR and CDR2 FQNEAQ (reference sequence). CDR3: CASSLGLERVEQFF. The CDR3, as DNA: TGTGCCAGCAGCTTAGGACTAGAGAGAGTTGAGCAGTTCTTC.

This clonotype was recorded a few times. CDR3 sequence (DNA): TGTGCCAGCAGCTCGGACAGTAGTTCGCAACTGTTTTTT. This translates into CASSSDSSSQLFF. The V gene is TRBV7-2, the J gene TRBJ1-4; D is perhaps TRBD1 (6 bases). The germline V gene encodes CDR1 SGHTA and CDR2 FQGNSA. V was shortened by 4 bases and J by 12 bases, with 15 bases between the two germline ends. The CDR3 contains 13 residues.

This clonotype turned up a few times. CDR3 DNA: TGTGCCAGCAGCTGGGGGTTAGGTCGCGGGAGTCGGGCCTACAATGAGCAGTTCTTC. Protein: CASSWGLGRGSRAYNEQFF. This sequence joins TRBV14 and TRBJ2-1; 7 bases match TRBD2. The CDR3 loop spans 19 amino acids. Germline lookup yields CDR1 SGHDN and CDR2 FVKESK. The junction had 18 bases not matched to a gene; V was cut back by 5 bases and J by 2 bases.

The chain is built from TRBV5-1 and TRBJ2-5; 10 nucleotides align to TRBD1. Germline CDR1 SGHRS, CDR2 YFSETQ. This CDR3 comprises 15 residues. J was trimmed by 4 bases and V by 0 bases; bases with no gene match: 3. This CDR3 is CASSLGGQGPETQYF. The CDR3 DNA is TGCGCCAGCAGCTTGGGGGGACAGGGGCCAGAGACCCAGTACTTC.